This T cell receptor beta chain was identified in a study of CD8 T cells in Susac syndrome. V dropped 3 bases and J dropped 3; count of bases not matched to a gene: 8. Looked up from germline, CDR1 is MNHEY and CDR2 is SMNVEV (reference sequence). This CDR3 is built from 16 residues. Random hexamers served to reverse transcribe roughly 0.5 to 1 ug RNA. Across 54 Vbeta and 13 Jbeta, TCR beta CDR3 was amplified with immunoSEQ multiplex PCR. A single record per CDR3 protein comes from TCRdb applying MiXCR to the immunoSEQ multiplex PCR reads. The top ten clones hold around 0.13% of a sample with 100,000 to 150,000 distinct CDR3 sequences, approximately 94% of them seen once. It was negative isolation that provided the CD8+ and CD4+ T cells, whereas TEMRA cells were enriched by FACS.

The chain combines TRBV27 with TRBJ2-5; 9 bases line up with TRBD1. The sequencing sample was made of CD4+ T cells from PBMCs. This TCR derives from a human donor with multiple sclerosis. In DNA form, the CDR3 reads TGTGCCAGCAGTTTCTCCCGACAGGGGGGGGAAGAGACCCAGTACTTC. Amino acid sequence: CASSFSRQGGEETQYF.